A selection of T cell receptor beta chains follows, all from one sample in a study of naive and memory T cell subsets. TCRdb reprocessed the UMI-ligation and nested PCR reads with MiXCR, giving one entry per CDR3 protein. The table records over 65,000 distinct CDR3 sequences, over 8.5% of them present only once. Sequenced material: naive CD8+ T cells from blood. The receptors originated from a human donor in good health. Each CDR3 is given with its conserved first and last residue. The D gene is left open where the match is weak. Clone sizes are given selectively: once, few, many, or a class where the clone is expanded.

>.|TRBV2|TRBJ2-1|few
CASSEFAGYGYNEQFF
TGTGCCAGCAGTGAGTTCGCGGGGTACGGCTACAATGAGCAGTTCTTC
>.|TRBV4-3|TRBJ2-7|.
CASSPARSYEQYF
TGCGCCAGCAGCCCGGCTCGCTCTTACGAGCAGTACTTC
>.|TRBV6-5|TRBJ2-1|.
CATSMGSNNEQFF
TGTGCCACCTCGATGGGGAGCAACAATGAGCAGTTCTTC
>.|TRBV9|TRBJ2-1|.
CASSVKAGGNEQFF
TGTGCCAGCAGCGTAAAGGCAGGGGGGAATGAGCAGTTCTTC
>.|TRBV4-3|TRBJ1-2|.
CASSQDKGATDNYGYTF
TGCGCCAGCAGCCAAGATAAAGGTGCAACGGATAACTATGGCTACACCTTC
>.|TRBV10-2|TRBJ2-1|few
CASSDPGNEQFF
TGCGCCAGCAGTGACCCCGGCAATGAGCAGTTCTTC
>.|TRBV13|TRBJ1-1|few
CASSLRGGTEAFF
TGTGCCAGCAGCTTACGAGGGGGCACTGAAGCTTTCTTT
>.|TRBV13|TRBJ2-5|.
CASNAPEEETQYF
TGTGCCAGCAACGCCCCAGAAGAAGAGACCCAGTACTTC
>.|TRBV29-1|TRBJ2-7|few
CSVEVDGAAQEQYF
TGCAGCGTAGAGGTGGACGGAGCAGCCCAGGAGCAGTACTTC
>TRBD2|TRBV7-2|TRBJ2-1|.
CASSYPREGTASNEQFF
TGTGCCAGCAGCTATCCTCGGGAGGGAACCGCCTCCAATGAGCAGTTCTTC
>.|TRBV7-9|TRBJ2-7|.
CASSSDDAAYEQYF
TGTGCCAGCAGCTCGGACGACGCCGCCTACGAGCAGTACTTC
>.|TRBV7-3|TRBJ2-3|.
CASSLTGDTQYF
TGTGCCAGCAGCCTTACGGGAGATACGCAGTATTTT
>TRBD1|TRBV12-3/TRBV12-4|TRBJ1-2|few
CASSLEGLVLDRTNYGYTF
TGTGCCAGCAGTTTAGAAGGTTTGGTGTTGGACAGGACCAACTATGGCTACACCTTC
>TRBD1|TRBV7-9|TRBJ2-2|.
CASILRDRVPGELFF
TGTGCCAGCATCCTCCGGGACAGGGTTCCCGGGGAGCTGTTTTTT
>.|TRBV10-3|TRBJ2-5|.
CAISDTSQDQETQYF
TGTGCCATCAGTGACACCAGCCAAGACCAAGAGACCCAGTACTTC
>.|TRBV7-9|TRBJ2-2|many
CASSPSKTLDNTGELFF
TGTGCCAGCAGCCCGTCGAAAACCCTCGACAACACCGGGGAGCTGTTTTTT
>TRBD2|TRBV20-1|TRBJ2-7|many
CSARDAWASGAYEQYF
TGCAGTGCTAGAGATGCGTGGGCTAGCGGAGCGTACGAGCAGTACTTC
>TRBD2|TRBV19|TRBJ2-3|many
CASSIALTSDGTDTQYF
TGTGCCAGTAGTATAGCCCTGACTAGCGACGGCACAGATACGCAGTATTTT
>.|TRBV6-2/TRBV6-3|TRBJ2-7|many
CASSLNGDAYEQYF
TGTGCCAGCAGCCTGAATGGGGACGCCTACGAGCAGTACTTC
>.|TRBV27|TRBJ1-1|.
CASSRAGGTEAFF
TGTGCCAGCAGTAGGGCGGGGGGCACTGAAGCTTTCTTT
>.|TRBV29-1|TRBJ1-5|.
CSVGTGNSNQPQHF
TGCAGCGTTGGTACCGGGAATAGCAATCAGCCCCAGCATTTT
>.|TRBV20-1|TRBJ2-7|.
CSASSLAEDYEQYF
TGCAGTGCTAGTAGCCTAGCAGAGGATTACGAGCAGTACTTC
>.|TRBV4-1|TRBJ2-5|many
CASSQGQYQETQYF
TGCGCCAGCAGCCAAGGACAGTACCAAGAGACCCAGTACTTC
>TRBD1|TRBV20-1|TRBJ1-2|few
CSATGQGEGGYTF
TGCAGTGCCACGGGACAGGGGGAGGGTGGCTACACCTTC
>TRBD2|TRBV14|TRBJ2-5|many
CASSPGGGRTQETQYF
TGTGCCAGCAGCCCAGGAGGCGGGAGGACCCAAGAGACCCAGTACTTC
>TRBD1|TRBV20-1|TRBJ1-4|few
CSAPWTGTGEKLFF
TGCAGTGCTCCTTGGACAGGGACTGGCGAAAAACTGTTTTTT
>.|TRBV12-3/TRBV12-4|TRBJ2-3|few
CASGGRELGSTDTQYF
TGTGCCAGTGGGGGCCGAGAGCTTGGTAGCACAGATACGCAGTATTTT
>.|TRBV7-9|TRBJ2-6|few
CASSLGQISGANVLTF
TGTGCCAGCAGCTTAGGGCAAATCTCTGGGGCCAACGTCCTGACTTTC
>TRBD1|TRBV6-2/TRBV6-3|TRBJ2-3|.
CASSLLTGSVADTQYF
TGTGCCAGCAGCCTCTTGACAGGGTCAGTAGCAGATACGCAGTATTTT
>TRBD1|TRBV11-2|TRBJ2-6|.
CASSLDQGWTGKSGANVLTF
TGTGCCAGCAGCTTAGATCAGGGATGGACAGGAAAATCTGGGGCCAACGTCCTGACTTTC
>.|TRBV5-1|TRBJ2-2|.
CASSSVAATGELFF
TGCGCCAGCAGCTCTGTAGCAGCCACCGGGGAGCTGTTTTTT